This passage covers 10 T cell receptor beta chains from one sample sequenced in a study of shared clonotypes between healthy human individuals. This table comes from immunoSEQ multiplex PCR, and its TCRdb copy is limited to in-frame clones, with some not included. The sample yields about 2 million clones, 85% to 95% seen once. Sequenced: naive CD4+ T cells sorted from blood. Subset indicated: CD45RA+ positively selected. All receptors come from a man younger than 35 in good health.

The chain uses TRBV7-9 and TRBJ1-1, with D unresolved. CDR3 length equals 12 residues. Germline V gene lookup returns CDR1 SEHNR and CDR2 FQNEAQ (reference sequence). V gave up 5 bases and J gave up 10 bases, with 14 bases separating them. CDR3 DNA: TGTGCCAGCAGCCCCCCGACCCTCGTAGCTTTCTTT. Translation gives CASSPPTLVAFF.

The chain has TRBV9 and TRBJ2-3; 7 bases map to TRBD1. CDR1 and CDR2 (germline): SGDLS, YYNGEE. CDR3 length: 14 amino acids. The trim removed 4 bases at V and 0 bases at J, leaving 2 bases unmatched. CDR3 DNA sequence: TGTGCCAGCAGCACGGGACAGAGCACAGATACGCAGTATTTT. This translates into CASSTGQSTDTQYF.

The chain is built from TRBV6-5 and TRBJ1-1; no clear D. The CDR3 has 16 amino acids. From germline, CDR1 is MNHEY and CDR2 SVGAGI. V lost 1 base, J lost 1 base, and 13 bases lay in between. CDR3 nucleotide sequence: TGTGCCAGCAGTTACTTCGAGGGCAGGCGGAACACTGAAGCTTTCTTT. Translating it yields CASSYFEGRRNTEAFF.

The CDR3 bases are TGTGCCAGCAGCTTTGACGGTGGATATGGCTACACCTTC. It yields the protein CASSFDGGYGYTF. The chain links TRBV11-3 to TRBJ1-2, with D unclear. The CDR3 has 13 residues. Germline lookup yields CDR1 SGHNT and CDR2 YENEEA. With 3 bases removed from V and 5 bases from J, the gap between germline ends came to 10 bases.

Here the CDR3 reads CASSVAGGTNTGELFF. CDR3 DNA sequence: TGTGCCAGCAGTGTCGCCGGGGGCACGAACACCGGGGAGCTGTTTTTT. The V call is TRBV25-1, the J call TRBJ2-2; D may correspond to TRBD1 or TRBD2 (6 bases each). There are 16 residues in the CDR3. Germline loops: CDR1 MGHDK, CDR2 SYGVNS. Trimming shortened V by 4 bases and J by 0 bases, and 12 bases separated the two germline ends.

This chain joins TRBV5-1 and TRBJ1-5; possibly TRBD1 for D (6 bases). The CDR3 runs 15 residues. The germline CDR1 and CDR2 sequences are SGHRS and YFSETQ. V lost 1 base and J lost 3, with 11 bases in between. The CDR3 region is CASSLKSGDNQPQHF. CDR3 nucleotide sequence: TGCGCCAGCAGCTTGAAATCAGGGGACAATCAGCCCCAGCATTTT.

The chain carries TRBV28 and TRBJ1-1; D is uncertain. CDR3 length: 11 residues. Germline CDR1 and CDR2: MDHEN and SYDVKM. Trimming removed 6 bases at V and 8 bases at J, with 10 bases between. CDR3 region: CASSQVGEAFF. The CDR3 coding sequence is TGTGCCAGCAGCCAGGTAGGCGAAGCTTTCTTT.

V usage is TRBV5-4 and J usage is TRBJ2-7, with 7 bases fitting TRBD2. The CDR3 has 14 residues. V shed 4 bases, J shed 5 bases, and the junction held 9 bases outside the gene matches. The germline gives CDR1 SGHNT, CDR2 YYREEE (reference sequence). CDR3 sequence: CASSRNVGGNEQYF. The CDR3 nucleotides are TGTGCCAGCAGCCGCAACGTGGGGGGGAACGAGCAGTACTTC.

The rearrangement joins TRBV10-3 to TRBJ2-5; a weak D match, TRBD2 (7 bases). The germline V gene has CDR1 ENHRY and CDR2 SYGVKD. The CDR3 totals 15 residues. The V end was cut by 7 bases, the J end by 4 bases, with 19 bases between. The CDR3 loop reads CAIKSSGGGPETQYF. CDR3 nucleotides: TGTGCCATCAAGTCTAGCGGAGGGGGGCCAGAGACCCAGTACTTC.

V usage is TRBV5-4 and J usage is TRBJ2-5; 7 positions match TRBD1. This CDR3 is 15 amino acids long. Germline lookup yields CDR1 SGHNT and CDR2 YYREEE (reference sequence). V lost 0 bases, J lost 4 bases, and 6 bases stayed unmatched. The CDR3 coding sequence is TGTGCCAGCAGCTTGGTTGACAGGGTGGGAGAGACCCAGTACTTC. This translates into CASSLVDRVGETQYF.